The rows below give T cell receptor beta chains drawn from one sample of a study of T cell responses to AZD1222 COVID-19 vaccine. TCRdb's copy holds only in-frame clones and misses some; the assay was immunoSEQ multiplex PCR. This table holds fewer than 180,000 clones, approximately 90% found once. The sample was peripheral blood, taken 28 days after the second AZD1222 dose. Every receptor here comes from an adult who received the AZD1222 COVID-19 vaccine. Each CDR3 is given with its conserved first and last residue. Fields, in order: V gene, J gene, D gene, clone size, CDR3 protein, CDR3 DNA. A D gene is named only where the DNA matches it firmly. Rows may omit the clone size; those that give it use once, few, many or a size class.

TRBV19,TRBJ1-2,-,-,CASSIPGRANYGYTF,TGTGCCAGTAGTATCCCGGGTCGAGCTAACTATGGCTACACCTTC
TRBV5-1,TRBJ2-1,TRBD1,many,CASSFGTGNNEQFF,TGCGCCAGCAGCTTTGGGACAGGGAACAATGAGCAGTTCTTC
TRBV19,TRBJ2-1,-,-,CASSIIPSPPNEQFF,TGTGCCAGTAGTATAATCCCAAGCCCTCCAAATGAGCAGTTCTTC
TRBV5-1,TRBJ1-3,TRBD1,-,CASSSRDRGAGNTIYF,TGCGCCAGCAGCTCAAGGGACAGGGGTGCCGGAAACACCATATATTTT
TRBV5-6,TRBJ2-7,TRBD2,-,CASSSGTSGSVFYEQYF,TGTGCCAGCAGCTCCGGGACTAGCGGGAGCGTCTTCTACGAGCAGTACTTC
TRBV5-4,TRBJ1-1,-,-,CASSLGGHGNTEAFF,TGTGCCAGCAGCTTGGGTGGACACGGGAACACTGAAGCTTTCTTT
TRBV7-6,TRBJ2-7,TRBD2,-,CASSLGGGEQYF,TGTGCCAGCAGCTTAGGCGGGGGCGAGCAGTACTTC
TRBV5-1,TRBJ2-5,TRBD1,-,CASSGGQGLQETQYF,TGCGCCAGCAGCGGGGGACAGGGACTTCAAGAGACCCAGTACTTC
TRBV23-1,TRBJ2-7,TRBD1,once,CASSSPPTGVPYEQYF,TGCGCCAGCAGTTCCCCACCGACAGGGGTCCCCTACGAGCAGTACTTC
TRBV27,TRBJ2-4,TRBD2,-,CASSWATGGGDKNIQYF,TGTGCCAGCTCCTGGGCCACCGGCGGGGGTGACAAAAACATTCAGTACTTC
TRBV18,TRBJ1-5,-,once,CASSPAGAMGPQHF,TGTGCCAGCTCACCAGCGGGGGCCATGGGGCCCCAGCATTTT
TRBV18,TRBJ2-3,-,-,CASSGQMDADTQYF,TGTGCCAGCTCCGGACAGATGGACGCAGATACGCAGTATTTT
TRBV28,TRBJ1-1,-,-,CASSPTVNTEAFF,TGTGCCAGCAGCCCTACAGTGAACACTGAAGCTTTCTTT
TRBV18,TRBJ1-2,-,-,CASSPQSGNYGYTF,TGTGCCAGCTCACCCCAGTCGGGGAACTATGGCTACACCTTC
TRBV5-1,TRBJ1-2,TRBD1,-,CASSLARGGTYGYTF,TGCGCCAGCAGCTTGGCCCGAGGGGGCACCTATGGCTACACCTTC
TRBV2,TRBJ1-1,TRBD1,-,CASSRGYGTEAFF,TGTGCCAGCAGCAGGGGGTATGGCACTGAAGCTTTCTTT
TRBV19,TRBJ2-5,-,-,CASSRPSGDGTQYF,TGTGCCAGTAGTCGACCGAGTGGCGACGGGACCCAGTACTTC
TRBV30,TRBJ2-2,-,-,CAWSSGQNELFF,TGTGCCTGGAGTAGCGGACAGAACGAGCTGTTTTTT